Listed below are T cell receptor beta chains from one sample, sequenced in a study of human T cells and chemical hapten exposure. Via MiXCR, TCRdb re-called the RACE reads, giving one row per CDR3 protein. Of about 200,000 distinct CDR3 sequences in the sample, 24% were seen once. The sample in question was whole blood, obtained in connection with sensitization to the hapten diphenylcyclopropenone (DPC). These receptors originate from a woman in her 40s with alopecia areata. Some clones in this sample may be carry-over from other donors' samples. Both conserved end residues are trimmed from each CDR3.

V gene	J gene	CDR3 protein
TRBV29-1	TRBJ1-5	SVRENSNQPQH
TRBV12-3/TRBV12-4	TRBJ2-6	ASSPEAGANVLT
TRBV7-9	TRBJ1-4	ASSLAGAQEKLF
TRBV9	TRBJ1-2	ASSVEWTGGHYGYT
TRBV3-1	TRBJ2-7	ASSQGSVTYEQY
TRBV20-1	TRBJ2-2	SARGFSGRAEGNTGELF
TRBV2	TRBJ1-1	ASSVGPGRSTEAF
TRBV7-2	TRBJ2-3	ASSLGTIQY
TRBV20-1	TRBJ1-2	SAREGTTGYT
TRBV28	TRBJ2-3	ASSWGQGSTDTQY
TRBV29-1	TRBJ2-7	SVDTGWGGNEQY
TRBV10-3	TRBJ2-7	AISESNDYEQY
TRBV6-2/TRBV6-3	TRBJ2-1	ASSYSLAGGDWNEQF
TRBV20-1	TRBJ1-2	SAPMTGNYGYT
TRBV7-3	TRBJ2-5	ASSWTGTNQETQY
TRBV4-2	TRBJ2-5	ASSQVGAGPYQETQY
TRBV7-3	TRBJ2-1	ASSSREYNEQF
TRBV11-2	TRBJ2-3	AGSLDPSSTDTQY
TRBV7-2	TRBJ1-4	ASSSHSVREKLF
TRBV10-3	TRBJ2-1	ATFSSETGRNEQF
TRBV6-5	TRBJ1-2	ASSSRVGGRDYGYT
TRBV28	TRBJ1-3	ASTDGGSGNTIY
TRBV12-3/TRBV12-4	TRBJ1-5	ASRIGQGAKNQPQH
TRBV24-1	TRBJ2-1	ATTRTSGSDNEQF
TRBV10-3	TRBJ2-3	AISESPFGADTQY
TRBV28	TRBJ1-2	ASSLGDRTYGYT
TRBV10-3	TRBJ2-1	AISEERAGVPYNEQF
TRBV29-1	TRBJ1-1	SVEVRGYNTEAF
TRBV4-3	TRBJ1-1	ASSQGQGLNTEAF
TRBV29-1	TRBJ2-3	SVKPRQDRTDTQY
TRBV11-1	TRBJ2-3	ASSRRPGDTQY
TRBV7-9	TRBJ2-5	ASRLAGGETQY
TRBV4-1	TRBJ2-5	ASRPTPVAGVQETQY
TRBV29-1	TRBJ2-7	SVSTPQGGYEQY
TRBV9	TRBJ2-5	ASSPGGAGETQY
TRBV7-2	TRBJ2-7	ASSLTPGEQY
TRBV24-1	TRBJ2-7	ATSDPGSEQY